This T cell receptor beta chain emerged from a study of T cells expressing NK-cell markers. For the study at large: Underlying the TCR beta repertoires were sorted CD3+CD56+NKG2C+, CD3+CD56+NKG2C- and CD3+CD56-NKG2C+ T cells. Seven donors tested HCMV-seropositive and one tested seronegative among the eight sequenced. Study results and caveats: The CD3+CD56-NKG2C+ fraction of several donors was likewise dominated by these clonotypes.

TCR beta libraries carry UMIs added by 5'RACE template switching. TCRdb reprocessed the 5' RACE reads, keeping one entry per CDR3 protein, no DNA. Recorded here are about 260,000 distinct CDR3 sequences; the top ten clones represent around 0.42%. This CDR3 has 13 amino acids. Germline V gene sequence: CDR1 DFQATT, CDR2 SNEGSKA (reference sequence). About this clonotype: The target antigen is unknown.

The sample was blood T cells: a sorted CD56 or NKG2C T cell subset, CD4+ or CD8+ T cells, or bulk PBMC T cells (not recorded which). This sequence joins TRBV20-1 and TRBJ1-4. The source is a man younger than 30 in good health. The CDR3 here is CSASVPTVLKLFF.